The next 10 T cell receptor beta chains were all read from a single sample in a study of early T cells in non-severe SARS-CoV-2 infection. From the 5' RACE reads, TCRdb called clonotypes with MiXCR, one entry per CDR3 protein. The profile covers 33,000 or so distinct CDR3 sequences, with 5.8% appearing a single time and 7.6% taken by the ten largest. The sample was whole blood. These receptors originate from an adult who was a healthcare worker with PCR-confirmed SARS-CoV-2 infection or an uninfected control (not recorded which).

This clonotype was observed many times. The chain is built from TRBV7-6 and TRBJ2-1; 9 nucleotides agree with TRBD2. V was pared by 4 bases and J by 8 bases, with 12 bases of the junction left unmatched. The germline CDR1 and CDR2 sequences are SGHVS and FNYEAQ. This CDR3 is built from 16 residues. The CDR3 coding sequence is TGTGCCAGCAGCTCCATAGCGGGAGAAAAGGGCGATGAGCAGTTCTTC. Protein: CASSSIAGEKGDEQFF.

This clonotype was counted many times. The chain carries TRBV7-2 and TRBJ2-1, with D hard to call. V was pared by 5 bases and J by 7 bases, with 6 bases between. The CDR3 contains 11 residues. Germline V gives CDR1 SGHTA, CDR2 FQGNSA. The CDR3 sequence: CASSHTNEQFF. Here the CDR3 DNA reads TGTGCCAGCAGCCACACTAATGAGCAGTTCTTC.

Only a few counts were recorded for this clonotype. V is TRBV6-9 and J is TRBJ2-7; TRBD1 or TRBD2 may be the D gene (5 bases each). The germline gives CDR1 MNHGY, CDR2 SVAAGI. The CDR3 is 14 amino acids. The V and J ends lost 9 bases and 7 bases respectively, with 22 bases between them. This CDR3 reads CASVDPGPRREQYF. The CDR3 nucleotides read TGTGCCAGTGTCGACCCGGGGCCGCGGAGGGAGCAGTACTTC.

There are many counts of this clonotype. The chain carries TRBV27 and TRBJ2-7, with 8 bases lining up with TRBD1. The CDR3 extends over 15 amino acids. Trimming took 5 bases from V and 5 from J; bases not matched to a gene: 11. CDR1 is MNHEY and CDR2 is SMNVEV in the germline V gene (reference sequence). CDR3 sequence (DNA): TGTGCCAGCAGTCTGAGGACAGGGAAAAGAGACGAGCAGTACTTC. Translation: CASSLRTGKRDEQYF.

This clonotype came up a few times. The rearrangement uses TRBV29-1 and TRBJ2-4, with D unresolved. The germline V and J ends were trimmed by 6 bases and 6 bases, with 15 bases remaining between them. From germline, CDR1 is SQVTM and CDR2 ANQGSEA. The CDR3 contains 13 residues. CDR3 DNA sequence: TGCAGCGTACTATATCCCGTCTTAAACATTCAGTACTTC. Translated, it gives CSVLYPVLNIQYF.

This clonotype occurred a few times. The chain uses TRBV7-8 and TRBJ2-2; unclear D gene. V dropped 4 bases and J dropped 7 bases, with 7 bases sitting between them. Germline V gene sequence: CDR1 SGHVS, CDR2 FQNEAQ. The CDR3 totals 12 residues. CDR3 sequence reads: CASSSGDGELFF. The CDR3 DNA reads TGTGCCAGCAGCTCGGGTGACGGGGAGCTGTTTTTT.

This clonotype was picked up many times. CDR3 residues: CASSLVAGTTYEQYF. The DNA for the CDR3 is TGTGCCAGCAGCTTAGTCGCCGGGACCACCTACGAGCAGTACTTC. V and J are TRBV11-1 and TRBJ2-7; the D call may be TRBD1 or TRBD2 (5 bases each). Germline CDR1 reads SGHAT; CDR2 reads FQDESV (reference sequence). The V end was cut by 1 base, the J end by 2 bases, with 12 bases between. The CDR3 is 15 amino acids.

This clonotype was seen repeatedly, ten times or more. The chain employs TRBV7-9 and TRBJ1-1; tentatively, D is TRBD1 (5 bases). CDR1 and CDR2 (germline): SEHNR, FQNEAQ (reference sequence). This CDR3 contains 13 residues. V was clipped by 1 base and J by 5 bases, with 8 bases between them. The CDR3 loop reads CASSLEGPTEAFF. The CDR3 region has the DNA TGTGCCAGCAGCTTAGAGGGGCCGACTGAAGCTTTCTTT.

This clonotype was observed many times. This chain connects TRBV12-5 to TRBJ2-1, with 12 bases that match TRBD2. J was trimmed by 2 bases and V by 7 bases; bases with no gene match: 12. CDR3 length: 18 residues. Germline V gene sequence: CDR1 LGHNT, CDR2 FRNRAP. The CDR3 sequence: CASAPLAGGPLTYNEQFF. In DNA form, the CDR3 reads TGTGCTAGTGCCCCACTAGCGGGAGGTCCTCTTACCTACAATGAGCAGTTCTTC.

In this sample, this clonotype turned up many times. The CDR3 loop is CASGVGGGEQYF. The CDR3, as DNA: TGCGCCAGCGGCGTGGGGGGAGGGGAGCAGTACTTC. The V gene is TRBV5-1, the J gene TRBJ2-7; 7 nucleotides line up with TRBD2. CDR1 is SGHRS, CDR2 YFSETQ, per germline. Unmatched junction bases numbered 8, after V lost 7 bases and J lost 7 bases. The CDR3 extends over 12 amino acids.